This TCR beta chain appears in the sequencing data of a study of control samples from healthy donors and cancer patients. Clones were read by immunoSEQ multiplex PCR, and TCRdb kept only the in-frame ones, dropping some. The sample yields some 80,000 clones, roughly 92% seen once. The germline V and J ends were trimmed by 5 bases and 5 bases, with 15 bases remaining between them. Looked up from germline, CDR1 is SGHAT and CDR2 is FQNNGV. CDR3 size: 14 residues. The receptor was isolated from a woman aged 55-75 years in good health. This rearrangement joins TRBV11-2 to TRBJ2-5, with D perhaps TRBD2 (5 bases). Material for sequencing was blood. CDR3 protein: CASSEQTGSETQYF. The CDR3 DNA sequence: TGTGCCAGCAGCGAACAGACTGGGAGCGAGACCCAGTACTTC.